This T cell receptor (beta chain) was profiled in a study of T-cell reconstitution after alpha-beta-depleted transplantation in children. To note about this clonotype: What it binds is not known.

General study findings and limits: Hyperexpanded clones declined; after one year, newly produced T cells mostly supplied diversity. Surviving recipient cells, namely T cells and thymic progenitors, were the source of high day-60 TCRbeta diversity in some patients.

The CDR3 runs to 18 residues. The V end was cut by 5 bases, the J end by 4 bases, with 24 bases between. Germline lookup yields CDR1 SGHAT and CDR2 FQDESV (reference sequence). A library of TCRbeta sequences, prepared with unique molecular identifiers, was generated. MiXCR, run by TCRdb on the PCR reads, gives a single entry per CDR3 protein. The top ten clones hold 40% to 50% of a sample with over 200,000 distinct CDR3 sequences, roughly a sixth of them seen once. Sample: PBMCs, mostly from graft donor cells, taken 360 days after TCRalphabeta/CD19-depleted stem cell transplant. The receptor was derived from a male patient aged 2 to 9 who had a stem cell transplant for acute lymphoblastic leukemia, so the T cells may come from the graft donor. The V gene is TRBV11-1, the J gene TRBJ1-3; D is ambiguous. CDR3 region: CASSPSGGSNLGGNTIYF. For the CDR3, the DNA is TGTGCCAGCAGCCCCAGCGGCGGATCCAACCTCGGAGGAAACACCATATATTTT.